Listed below are T cell receptor beta chains from one sample, sequenced in a study of identical twins. TCRdb ran MiXCR on the 5' RACE reads and lists one entry per CDR3 protein. The sample lists hundreds of thousands of distinct CDR3 sequences, approximately 7.3% occurring once. This sample also appeared in a second study, on yellow fever vaccine responses in identical twins.

The sample was CD8+ T cells sorted from blood. The receptor source for this set is a woman aged 18-29 years in good health. CDR3s include the opening cysteine and the closing phenylalanine or tryptophan. The D gene is left open where the match is weak. The listing skips clone size in some rows; elsewhere it reads once, few, many or a size class.

TRBV4-1,TRBJ2-3,TRBD1,few,CASSQDLVRGQYTDTQYF,TGCGCCAGCAGCCAAGATCTCGTGAGGGGACAGTACACAGATACGCAGTATTTT
TRBV7-9,TRBJ2-2,TRBD2,.,CASSPPVSGENTRELFF,TGTGCCAGCAGCCCGCCCGTTAGCGGGGAGAACACCCGGGAGCTGTTTTTT
TRBV11-2,TRBJ2-5,.,many,CASSLVSGETQYF,TGTGCCAGCAGCTTAGTATCGGGGGAGACCCAGTACTTC
TRBV7-9,TRBJ2-1,TRBD1,.,CASSPRDRGRNEQFF,TGTGCCAGCAGCCCCCGGGACAGGGGGCGGAATGAGCAGTTCTTC
TRBV12-3/TRBV12-4,TRBJ1-1,.,few,CASSTPGFTEAFF,TGTGCCAGCAGTACCCCCGGGTTCACTGAAGCTTTCTTT
TRBV25-1,TRBJ2-1,.,many,CASSEGSGIEQFF,TGTGCCAGCAGTGAGGGGTCGGGGATTGAGCAGTTCTTC
TRBV12-5,TRBJ1-1,TRBD1,few,CASGLFLRGEDTEAFF,TGTGCTAGTGGTTTGTTTCTCAGGGGGGAGGACACTGAAGCTTTCTTT
TRBV6-1,TRBJ2-7,TRBD2,.,CASSPGLGGPEQYF,TGTGCCAGCAGCCCTGGACTAGGCGGGCCCGAGCAGTACTTC
TRBV12-3/TRBV12-4,TRBJ1-5,.,many,CASTMGGDNQPQHF,TGTGCCAGCACCATGGGGGGGGATAATCAGCCCCAGCATTTT
TRBV15,TRBJ2-3,TRBD1,few,CATSSADRDRYTDTQYF,TGTGCCACCAGCAGTGCCGACCGGGACAGGTACACAGATACGCAGTATTTT